This note documents a single TCR beta chain sequence. An input of roughly 0.5 to 1 ug of RNA was subjected to reverse transcription using random hexamers. An immunoSEQ multiplex PCR generated amplified TCR beta CDR3 products spanning 54 Vbeta and 13 Jbeta. TCRdb re-analysed the immunoSEQ multiplex PCR reads in MiXCR, keeping a single row per CDR3 protein. In the table there are roughly 200,000 distinct CDR3 sequences, approximately 95% of which are singletons. The data originate from a study of CD8 T cells in Susac syndrome. The CDR3 is made up of 13 amino acids. Trimming shortened V by 0 bases and J by 3 bases, and 6 bases separated the two germline ends. The germline CDR1 and CDR2 sequences are LGHDT and YNNKEL (reference sequence). From blood CD8+ and CD4+ T cells, the TCR beta chain was sequenced. The multiple sclerosis control group consisted of treatment-naive patients whose relapsing-remitting disease, which was either stable or active, fulfilled revised McDonald criteria. Negative magnetic isolation gave CD8+ and CD4+ cells; FACS enriched CD8+ TEMRA.

The chain links TRBV3-1 to TRBJ2-7; D gene unclear. This receptor was obtained from a human donor with multiple sclerosis. The specimen sequenced was CD8+ T cells from PBMCs. The CDR3 is CASSQEGNYEQYF. The CDR3 nucleotides are TGTGCCAGCAGCCAAGAGGGGAACTACGAGCAGTACTTC.